This TCR beta chain was captured by sequencing in a study of cytomegalovirus exposure and HLA in healthy donors. A multiplex PCR was run with 60 Vbeta primers and 13 Jbeta primers. Some clones are missing from TCRdb's copy, which holds only in-frame ones; the method was immunoSEQ multiplex PCR. The sample lists under 200,000 clones, roughly 80% occurring once. This clone occurred once. The antigen is undetermined. This CDR3 has 15 residues. Germline CDR1 is LNHDA and CDR2 is SQIVND (reference sequence). The trim removed 5 bases at V and 5 bases at J, leaving 11 bases unmatched. Study results and limitations: Later analysis revealed greater clonal expansion in HLA-associated TCR beta chains than in equally common others.

This clonotype originated in a male donor in good health and CMV-seronegative. Sequences were obtained from PBMCs. This rearrangement joins TRBV19 to TRBJ1-1; 7 bases are shared with TRBD1. The CDR3 here is CASSSNRGFETEAFF. In DNA, the CDR3 is TGTGCCAGTAGTTCGAACAGGGGTTTTGAGACTGAAGCTTTCTTT.